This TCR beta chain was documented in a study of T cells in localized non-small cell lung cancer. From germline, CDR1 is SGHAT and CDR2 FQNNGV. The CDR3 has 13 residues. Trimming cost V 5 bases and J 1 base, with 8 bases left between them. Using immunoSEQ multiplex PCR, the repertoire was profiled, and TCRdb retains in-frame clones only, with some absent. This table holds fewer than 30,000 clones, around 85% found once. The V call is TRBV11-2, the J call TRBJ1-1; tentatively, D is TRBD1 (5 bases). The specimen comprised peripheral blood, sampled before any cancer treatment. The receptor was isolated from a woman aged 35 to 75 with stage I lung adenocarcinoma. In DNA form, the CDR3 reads TGTGCCAGCAGCATCGACAGGAACACTGAAGCTTTCTTT. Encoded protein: CASSIDRNTEAFF.